This T cell receptor (beta chain) was identified in a study of cytomegalovirus exposure and HLA in healthy donors (dated by TCRdb to 2017 to 2019). In terms of the full investigation: In an earlier analysis of fewer than 750 of the donors, 276 Gb of sequence data and 90 million to 120 million unique TCR beta sequences from about 190 million T cells were reported. Approximately 300 gigabases of sequencing data and around 88 million unique TCR sequences made up an early release that covered 640 HLA-typed donors. Of the 350 to 450 genotyped donors, 80% to 90% were placed in the genetic ancestry cluster associated with self-reported Caucasian donors. The study aimed to test whether signatures of past pathogen exposure could be identified by cataloging public T cell receptors. Using immunosequencing, the study profiled T cell repertoires from about 620 subjects and related those repertoires to cytomegalovirus serostatus. In addition to the first cohort of roughly 670 subjects, a separate validation cohort of 120 different subjects was used. To predict cytomegalovirus infection status, the study brought together high-throughput TCR immunosequencing, statistical association of individual TCRs with disease status, and machine learning. A later analysis re-examined previously published TCR beta repertoires from more than 550 donors and added high-resolution HLA genotyping to investigate patterns of TCR occurrence. The later analysis used no new phenotypic data to find candidate immune exposures, relying instead on TCR beta sequences and their occurrence across donors. In an earlier analysis of 500 to 650 of the donors, high-throughput TCR beta sequencing was used to judge whether each TCR beta V gene segment behaved as functional or pseudogenic. Donor age, sex, ethnicity and CMV serostatus were compiled alongside the repertoire data. A later genetic analysis used genome-wide SNP genotypes for about 60% of the roughly 670 donors, treating that subset as a discovery cohort. Every repertoire in the discovery cohort had been generated on one and the same sequencing platform. HLA typing included class I and class II loci at four-digit resolution. Typing coverage differed by locus: A, B, C, DRB1 and DQB1 were typed in roughly 629-630 donors, DQA1 in about 500, DPA1 in around 580, and DPB1 in 472. Because of strong linkage in the cohort, 4 to 6 DR-DQ haplotypes were treated as single units for association and clustering. On average, roughly 240,000 unique TCR beta nucleotide sequences were sequenced per donor among 398 genotyped donors of the cohort, with around 19% of those sequences being non-productive. What the study reported, not specific to this receptor: Strong co-occurrence of HLA alleles, especially DR and DQ, made assigning TCR associations to individual alleles difficult. A later genetic analysis reported fewer N-insertions in productive TCRs among donors in an Asian-associated ancestry cluster than the roughly 670-donor mean. A further reported finding was that TCR beta sequences accurately predicted the HLA-A and HLA-B alleles for most subjects in the first cohort. The study gave a list of some 150 TCR beta chains associated with cytomegalovirus. A group of highly shared sequence variants was considered likely to be a technical artifact of the sequencing pipeline. In an earlier analysis of about 540 of the donors, most TCR beta V segments were observed in productive rearrangements about 87% or about 30% of the time, broadly matching IMGT annotations. The only immune exposure information available for the cohort was CMV serostatus. According to a later analysis, most CMV-associated TCR beta chains appeared to be HLA-restricted, and the HLA associations seemed to be driven largely by CMV exposure. In both the original and validation cohorts, the classifier was reported to diagnose cytomegalovirus status with high specificity and sensitivity. At a false discovery rate of 0.05, a later analysis linked about 16,000 TCR beta sequences to specific HLA alleles. Several of the top co-occurrence clusters appeared to be linked to parvovirus B19, influenza, CMV and Epstein-Barr virus, according to a later analysis. Presence/absence analyses assumed roughly uniform sequencing depth across donors, an assumption that may not hold. Linkage disequilibrium might explain the correlated functional status among segregating V segments, but an unknown experimental factor could not be excluded. Because HLA typing was unavailable for some donors at each locus, only the typed subset was used in association tests. An association between a missense DCLRE1C variant and V-gene and J-gene trimming of TCR beta chains was found in a later genetic analysis and replicated in an independent cohort. Three of the identified cytomegalovirus-associated TCR beta chains were confirmed in vitro to be specific for cytomegalovirus antigens. The authors suggested that the approach could potentially be extended to other disease states and immunological phenotypes. Because the 87-base-pair reads could not distinguish some IMGT-functional V segments, including TRBV6-2 and TRBV6-3, those segments were excluded. In a later analysis, HLA-associated TCR beta chains were found to be more clonally expanded and to have lower generation probabilities than equally common non-associated chains. This cohort had only TCR beta chains sequenced, and the lack of alpha or paired-chain data limited which features could be detected. Because counts were too low, seventeen rarely observed V segments, including chromosome 9 orphons, were left out of the earlier analysis of 500 to 750 of the donors. Most TCR sequences were seen in very few donors, while some public TCRs were found in many individuals. In a later analysis, TCR association rates were found to vary across HLA loci, with the most associated TCRs seen for DRB1 alleles and the fewest for HLA-C alleles.

The cohort comprised some 730 healthy bone marrow donors. At the time of sampling, all cohort members were nominally healthy, though unrecorded immune exposures were likely present. The donor was CMV seropositive and belonged to the group of 250 to 300 seropositive cohort members. Each donor provided a peripheral blood sample, and peripheral blood mononuclear cells were used for TCR beta sequencing. The Qiagen DNeasy Blood Extraction Kit was used to extract genomic DNA from the blood cell samples. As regards this clone: Its antigen remains unidentified. No base quality information exists; no much larger clone differs at one position.

The germline V gene gives CDR1 as SGHRS and CDR2 as YFSETQ. The CDR3 sequence holds 15 residues, the cysteine and phenylalanine included. The sequence is cut down to CDR3 DNA, 45 bases in frame from base 1. V is cut by 4 bases and J by 5 bases, and the space between the germline ends is 16 bases. Receptor libraries were prepared by the immunoSEQ multiplex PCR assay. For the multiplex PCR, a mixture combining 60 forward primers for TCR Vbeta segments and 13 reverse primers for TCR Jbeta segments was used. Amplification of the CDR3 region of rearranged TCR beta genes was performed with a multiplex PCR assay on genomic DNA. On the Illumina HiSeq System, the amplified TCR beta libraries were sequenced as 87-base-pair reads. The study's processing was this. A later analysis counted some 74 million unique TCR beta chains across the 666 repertoires, and some 11 million of these chains were shared by at least two donors. A nearest-neighbor algorithm error-corrected the raw reads and collapsed the reads into unique sequences, merging closely related sequences to remove PCR and sequencing errors. CDR3 sequences were aligned to IMGT reference sequences to assign V, D and J gene segments. For a sequence to be retained, a match of at least six nucleotides to both a V gene segment and a J gene segment was required. Rearrangements were classified as productive when the CDR3 lacked stop codons and remained in frame with V and J, and all other rearrangements were classified as non-productive. Following IMGT convention, CDR3 was defined as the stretch from the second conserved V-encoded cysteine up to the conserved J-encoded phenylalanine. The earlier analysis of 587 of the donors excluded sequences that lacked an unambiguous match to a single V gene segment. An earlier analysis of fewer than 750 of the donors classified V segments as functional when productive rearrangements were above 56.7% and as segregating when the standard deviation between donors was above 5%. A statistical classification framework was built to diagnose cytomegalovirus status from the catalog of TCR beta chain sequences. V and J gene assignment, in a later analysis, came from comparing TCR nucleotide sequences with IMGT/GENE-DB human TR gene sequences. The TCRdist pipeline was used in a later analysis to assign CDR3 sequences and most-parsimonious VDJ recombination scenarios. In a later analysis, each TCR beta chain was defined by its CDR3 amino acid sequence together with its V-gene family, and reads without a unique V-gene family were excluded. To address suspected cross-contamination and a sequencing artifact, a later analysis removed around 600 highly shared, low-generation-probability nucleotide sequences. A later analysis calculated a clonal expansion index for each public chain from normalized within-repertoire ranks of inferred template counts. In a later analysis, generation probabilities were computed with a VDJ recombination model fitted to out-of-frame rearrangements, and the resulting probabilities were checked against IGoR. In a later analysis, TCR-TCR, TCR-HLA and TCR-CMV co-occurrence was scored with hypergeometric tests, and a repertoire-size bias correction was applied to TCR pairs. In a later analysis, false discovery rates were estimated by permuting HLA or CMV assignments 20 times. In a later analysis, co-occurring TCRs were grouped using DBSCAN, and TCRdist sequence similarity was added for clustering within HLA-allele-positive subsets. For co-occurrence clustering, repertoires with fewer than 30,000 or more than 120,000 public chains were excluded, along with four or five repertoires with anomalous nucleotide sharing. TCRdb took this table from immuneACCESS and kept in-frame rearrangements with V and J called. Such tables lack part of the clones; where checked against another copy, unresolved V genes explain under half of the gap, and the rest is unexplained. D and trimming were read from the DNA, whereas the V and J calls and clone size are those reported in that table. The sample table records approximately 170,000 clones; about 75% of these occur just once. The ten largest clones take up less than 9% of the sample.

The chain is assembled from TRBV5-1 and TRBJ2-1, with a weak D call of TRBD1 (5 bases match). This receptor was obtained from a male donor in good health and CMV-seropositive. Material for sequencing was PBMCs. The nucleotide sequence is given as TGCGCCAGCAGCCCTCTCCCCAGCAGGGACAATGAGCAGTTCTTC. Protein translation: CASSPLPSRDNEQFF.